This is a list of T cell receptor beta chains from one sample in a study of cytomegalovirus exposure and HLA in healthy donors. Sequenced by immunoSEQ multiplex PCR; TCRdb stores in-frame clones only, minus some. Of some 250,000 clones listed, approximately 80% are singletons. The sample was PBMCs. These TCRs come from a woman in her sixties or seventies in good health and CMV-seropositive. The CDR3 runs from the conserved cysteine through the conserved F or W. D genes are given only for firm matches. Some rows mark clone size as missing; the rest say once, few, many or name a class of expanded clone.

d_gene: TRBD2; v_gene: TRBV4-1; j_gene: TRBJ2-1; abundance: NA; CDR3nt: TGCGCCAGCAGCCCCGGAGGGAGGGGATACAATGAGCAGTTCTTC; CDR3aa: CASSPGGRGYNEQFF
d_gene: NA; v_gene: TRBV7-3; j_gene: TRBJ1-1; abundance: NA; CDR3nt: TGTGCCAGCAGCTTAAAGGGAGGGACTGAAGCTTTCTTT; CDR3aa: CASSLKGGTEAFF
d_gene: TRBD1; v_gene: TRBV5-1; j_gene: TRBJ2-2; abundance: NA; CDR3nt: TGCGCCAGCAGCTCCGGGACAGTGATGGTGAACACCGGGGAGCTGTTTTTT; CDR3aa: CASSSGTVMVNTGELFF
d_gene: TRBD2; v_gene: TRBV4-1; j_gene: TRBJ2-3; abundance: NA; CDR3nt: TGCGCCAGCAGCCAAGAAGGGAGCGGGAGGGCCGGGGATACGCAGTATTTT; CDR3aa: CASSQEGSGRAGDTQYF
d_gene: TRBD1; v_gene: TRBV12-5; j_gene: TRBJ1-2; abundance: NA; CDR3nt: TGTGCTAGTGGGACGACAGGGGCGGGTGGCTACACCTTC; CDR3aa: CASGTTGAGGYTF
d_gene: TRBD1; v_gene: TRBV2; j_gene: TRBJ1-5; abundance: once; CDR3nt: TGTGCCAGCAGGTGGGGGACAGGGGATCAGCCCCAGCATTTT; CDR3aa: CASRWGTGDQPQHF
d_gene: NA; v_gene: TRBV11-2; j_gene: TRBJ2-7; abundance: NA; CDR3nt: TGTGCCAGCAGCTTATCAGGAAACTCCTACGAGCAGTACTTC; CDR3aa: CASSLSGNSYEQYF
d_gene: TRBD1; v_gene: TRBV29-1; j_gene: TRBJ1-5; abundance: NA; CDR3nt: TGCAGCGTAAAAAACGGGACAGCCAATCAGCCCCAGCATTTT; CDR3aa: CSVKNGTANQPQHF
d_gene: NA; v_gene: TRBV6-4; j_gene: TRBJ2-2; abundance: NA; CDR3nt: TGTGCCAGCCGAACTCGAGGCGGGGAGCTGTTTTTT; CDR3aa: CASRTRGGELFF
d_gene: NA; v_gene: TRBV15; j_gene: TRBJ2-2; abundance: NA; CDR3nt: TGTGCCACCAGCAGAGGCATGGGGCGGGATTACACCGGGGAGCTGTTTTTT; CDR3aa: CATSRGMGRDYTGELFF
d_gene: TRBD2; v_gene: TRBV19; j_gene: TRBJ2-1; abundance: few; CDR3nt: TGTGCCAGTAGTATTGGCGGGAGGGCAAACAATGAGCAGTTCTTC; CDR3aa: CASSIGGRANNEQFF
d_gene: TRBD1; v_gene: TRBV27; j_gene: TRBJ2-4; abundance: NA; CDR3nt: TGTGCCAGCCCAACCTCGACAGGGGGCCTAGTACTAGCCAAAAACATTCAGTACTTC; CDR3aa: CASPTSTGGLVLAKNIQYF
d_gene: TRBD1; v_gene: TRBV5-5; j_gene: TRBJ2-1; abundance: NA; CDR3nt: TGTGCCTGGGCATGGGGGCCAGGGGGCTTGGGGCAGTTCTTC; CDR3aa: CAWAWGPGGLGQFF
d_gene: NA; v_gene: TRBV29-1; j_gene: TRBJ2-3; abundance: NA; CDR3nt: TGCAGCGTTGACCGGGAGCCGGGTGAGACCACAGATACGCAGTATTTT; CDR3aa: CSVDREPGETTDTQYF
d_gene: NA; v_gene: TRBV28; j_gene: TRBJ1-1; abundance: NA; CDR3nt: TGTGCCAGCAGTAATGGACAGCTGAACACTGAAGCTTTCTTT; CDR3aa: CASSNGQLNTEAFF
d_gene: NA; v_gene: TRBV7-2; j_gene: TRBJ2-6; abundance: NA; CDR3nt: TGTGCCAGCAGCAAGGAGGCTGGGGCCAACGTCCTGACTTTC; CDR3aa: CASSKEAGANVLTF
d_gene: TRBD2; v_gene: TRBV27; j_gene: TRBJ2-3; abundance: NA; CDR3nt: TGTGCCAGTACATATGCGGGAGGAGATACGCAGTATTTT; CDR3aa: CASTYAGGDTQYF
d_gene: TRBD1; v_gene: TRBV27; j_gene: TRBJ2-3; abundance: NA; CDR3nt: TGTGCCAGCAGTACCCTTAGGGGGCAGGGAGATACGCAGTATTTT; CDR3aa: CASSTLRGQGDTQYF
d_gene: NA; v_gene: TRBV30; j_gene: TRBJ1-1; abundance: NA; CDR3nt: TGTGCCTGGAGTGTAACAGGGGAAGCTTTCTTT; CDR3aa: CAWSVTGEAFF
d_gene: TRBD1; v_gene: TRBV5-1; j_gene: TRBJ1-4; abundance: NA; CDR3nt: TGCGCCAGCAGCTTGGCGGGGGACAGGAATGAAAAACTGTTTTTT; CDR3aa: CASSLAGDRNEKLFF
d_gene: NA; v_gene: TRBV9; j_gene: TRBJ2-2; abundance: NA; CDR3nt: TGTGCCAGCAGCCCTGGGGCGACCGGGGAGCTGTTTTTT; CDR3aa: CASSPGATGELFF
d_gene: NA; v_gene: TRBV27; j_gene: TRBJ1-1; abundance: few; CDR3nt: TGTGCCAGCAGTTTGTTCATGAACACTGAAGCTTTCTTT; CDR3aa: CASSLFMNTEAFF
d_gene: NA; v_gene: TRBV4-1; j_gene: TRBJ1-5; abundance: NA; CDR3nt: TGCGCCAGCAGCCAGCGGGAAAATCAGCCCCAGCATTTT; CDR3aa: CASSQRENQPQHF
d_gene: NA; v_gene: TRBV6-1; j_gene: TRBJ1-1; abundance: NA; CDR3nt: TGTGCCAGCAGTGAACAGGTCACTGAAGCTTTCTTT; CDR3aa: CASSEQVTEAFF